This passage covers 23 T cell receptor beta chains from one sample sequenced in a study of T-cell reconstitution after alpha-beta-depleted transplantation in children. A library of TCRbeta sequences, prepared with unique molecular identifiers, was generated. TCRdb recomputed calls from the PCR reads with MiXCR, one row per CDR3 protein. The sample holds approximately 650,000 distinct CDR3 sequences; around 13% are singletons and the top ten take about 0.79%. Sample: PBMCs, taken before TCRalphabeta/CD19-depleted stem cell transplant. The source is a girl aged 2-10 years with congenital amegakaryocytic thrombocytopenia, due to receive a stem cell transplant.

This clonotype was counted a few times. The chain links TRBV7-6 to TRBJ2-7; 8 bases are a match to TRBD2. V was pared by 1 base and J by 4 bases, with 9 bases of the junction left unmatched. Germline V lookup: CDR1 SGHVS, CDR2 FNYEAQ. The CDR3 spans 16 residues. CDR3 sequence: CASSLVPLAGVYEQYF. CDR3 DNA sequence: TGTGCCAGCAGCTTAGTCCCGCTAGCGGGCGTTTACGAGCAGTACTTC.

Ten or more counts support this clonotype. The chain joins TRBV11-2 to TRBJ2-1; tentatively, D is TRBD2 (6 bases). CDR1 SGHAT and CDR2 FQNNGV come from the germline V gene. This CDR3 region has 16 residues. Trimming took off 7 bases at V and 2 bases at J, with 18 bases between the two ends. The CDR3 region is CASNAKPGLAYNEQFF. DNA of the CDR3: TGTGCCAGCAACGCCAAGCCGGGACTGGCCTACAATGAGCAGTTCTTC.

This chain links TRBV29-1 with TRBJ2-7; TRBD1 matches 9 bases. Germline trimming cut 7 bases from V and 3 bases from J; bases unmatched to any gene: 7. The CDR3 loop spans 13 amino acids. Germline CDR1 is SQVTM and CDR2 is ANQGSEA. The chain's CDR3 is CSARTGEDYEQYF. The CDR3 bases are TGCAGCGCCCGGACAGGGGAGGACTACGAGCAGTACTTC.

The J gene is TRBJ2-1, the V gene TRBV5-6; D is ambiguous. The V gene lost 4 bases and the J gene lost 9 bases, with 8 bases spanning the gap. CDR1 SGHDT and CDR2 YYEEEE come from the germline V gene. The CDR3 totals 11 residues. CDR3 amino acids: CASSVTAEQFF. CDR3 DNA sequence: TGTGCCAGCAGCGTAACGGCTGAGCAGTTCTTC.

CDR3 in amino acids: CASSFGQAPSMNTEAFF. In DNA, the CDR3 is TGCGCCAGCAGCTTCGGACAGGCCCCGTCCATGAACACTGAAGCTTTCTTT. The V gene is TRBV5-1, the J gene TRBJ1-1; 7 nucleotides align to TRBD1. The CDR3 sequence is 17 residues long. CDR1 and CDR2 from the germline V gene are SGHRS and YFSETQ. The V and J ends lost 2 bases and 0 bases, in that order; junction bases with no gene match: 10. Full variable domain (missing parts from reference TRBV5-1 and TRBJ1-1): KAGVTQTPRYLIKTRGQQVTLSCSPISGHRSVSWYQQTPGQGLQFLFEYFSETQRNKGNFPGRFSGRQFSNSRSEMNVSTLELGDSALYLCASSFGQAPSMNTEAFFGQGTRLTVV.

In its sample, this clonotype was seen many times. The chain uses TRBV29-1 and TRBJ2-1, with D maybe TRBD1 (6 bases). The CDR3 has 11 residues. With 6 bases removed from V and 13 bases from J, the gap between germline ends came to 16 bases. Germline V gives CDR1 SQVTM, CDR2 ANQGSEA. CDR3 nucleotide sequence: TGCAGCGTCACACCACAGGGATCCCAGTTCTTC. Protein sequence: CSVTPQGSQFF.

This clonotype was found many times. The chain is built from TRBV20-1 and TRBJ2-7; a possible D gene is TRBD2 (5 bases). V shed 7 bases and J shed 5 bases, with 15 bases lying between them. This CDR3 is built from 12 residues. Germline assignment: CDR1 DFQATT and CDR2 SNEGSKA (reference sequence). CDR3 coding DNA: TGCAGTGTTTGGCAAAGCGGCCACGAGCAGTACTTC. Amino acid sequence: CSVWQSGHEQYF.

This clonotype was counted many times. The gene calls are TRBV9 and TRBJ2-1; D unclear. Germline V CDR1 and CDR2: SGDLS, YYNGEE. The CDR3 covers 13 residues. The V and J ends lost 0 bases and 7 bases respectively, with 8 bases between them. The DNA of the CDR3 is TGTGCCAGCAGCGTAGGTAGCCCAAATGAGCAGTTCTTC. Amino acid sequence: CASSVGSPNEQFF.

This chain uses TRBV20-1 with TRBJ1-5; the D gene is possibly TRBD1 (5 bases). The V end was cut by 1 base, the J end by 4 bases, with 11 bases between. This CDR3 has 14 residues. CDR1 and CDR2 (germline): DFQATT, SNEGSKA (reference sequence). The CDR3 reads CSARGGLRNQPQHF. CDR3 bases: TGCAGTGCTAGAGGGGGGTTACGGAATCAGCCCCAGCATTTT.

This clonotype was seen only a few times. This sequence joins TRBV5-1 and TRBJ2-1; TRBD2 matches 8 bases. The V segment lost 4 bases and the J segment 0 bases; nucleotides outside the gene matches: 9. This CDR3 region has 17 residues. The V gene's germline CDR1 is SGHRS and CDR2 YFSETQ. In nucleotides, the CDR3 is TGCGCCAGCAGCCCGGAAGGACTAGCCGCCTCCTACAATGAGCAGTTCTTC. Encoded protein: CASSPEGLAASYNEQFF.

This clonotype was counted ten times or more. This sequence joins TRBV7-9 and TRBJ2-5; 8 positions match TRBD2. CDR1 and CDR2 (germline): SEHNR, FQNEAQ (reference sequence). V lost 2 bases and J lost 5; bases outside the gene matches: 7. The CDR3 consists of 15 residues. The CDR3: CASSLLAGRSETQYF. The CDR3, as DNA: TGTGCCAGCAGCTTATTAGCGGGAAGGAGCGAGACCCAGTACTTC.

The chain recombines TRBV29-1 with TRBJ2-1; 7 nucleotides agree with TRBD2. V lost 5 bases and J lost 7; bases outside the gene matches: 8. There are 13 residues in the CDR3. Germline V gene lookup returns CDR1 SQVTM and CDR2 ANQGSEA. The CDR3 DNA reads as TGCAGCGTTTATGAGGGAGGGTGGAATGAGCAGTTCTTC. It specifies CSVYEGGWNEQFF.

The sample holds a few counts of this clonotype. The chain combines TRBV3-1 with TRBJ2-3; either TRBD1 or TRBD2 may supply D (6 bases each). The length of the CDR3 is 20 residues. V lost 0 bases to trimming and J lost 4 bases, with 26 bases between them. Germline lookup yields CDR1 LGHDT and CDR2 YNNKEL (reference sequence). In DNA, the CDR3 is TGTGCCAGCAGCCAAGACGAGACCGGGACACGAGGAGGGAGTGCAGATACGCAGTATTTT. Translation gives CASSQDETGTRGGSADTQYF.

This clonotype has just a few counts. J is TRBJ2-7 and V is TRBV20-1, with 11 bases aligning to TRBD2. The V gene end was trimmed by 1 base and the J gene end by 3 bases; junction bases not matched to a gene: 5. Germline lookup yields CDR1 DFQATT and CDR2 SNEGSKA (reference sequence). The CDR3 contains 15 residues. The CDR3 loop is CSARALAGANYEQYF. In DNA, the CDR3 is TGCAGTGCTAGAGCACTAGCGGGAGCGAACTACGAGCAGTACTTC.

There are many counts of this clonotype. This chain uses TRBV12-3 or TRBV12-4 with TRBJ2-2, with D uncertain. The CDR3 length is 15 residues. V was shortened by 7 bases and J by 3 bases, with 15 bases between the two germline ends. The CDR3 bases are TGTGCCAGCACCCCGGACCTCCTCTACACCGGGGAGCTGTTTTTT. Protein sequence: CASTPDLLYTGELFF.

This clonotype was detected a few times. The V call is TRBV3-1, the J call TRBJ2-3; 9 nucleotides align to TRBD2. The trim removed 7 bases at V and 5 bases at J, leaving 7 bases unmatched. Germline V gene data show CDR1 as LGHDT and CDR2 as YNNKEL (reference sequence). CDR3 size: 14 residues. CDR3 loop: CASTQREVGDTQYF. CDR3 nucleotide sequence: TGTGCCAGCACCCAGCGGGAGGTGGGAGATACGCAGTATTTT.

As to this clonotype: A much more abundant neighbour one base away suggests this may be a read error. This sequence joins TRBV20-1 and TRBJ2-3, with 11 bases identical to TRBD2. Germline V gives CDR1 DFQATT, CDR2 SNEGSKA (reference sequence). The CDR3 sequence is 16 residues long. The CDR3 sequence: CSGRDLSGRARDTQYF. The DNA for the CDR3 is TGCAGTGGTAGAGATCTTAGCGGGAGGGCCCGAGATACGCAGTATTTT.

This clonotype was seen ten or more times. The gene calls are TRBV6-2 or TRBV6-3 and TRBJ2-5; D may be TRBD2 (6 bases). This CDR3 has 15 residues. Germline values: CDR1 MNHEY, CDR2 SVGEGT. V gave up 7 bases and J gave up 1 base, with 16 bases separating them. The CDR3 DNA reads TGTGCCAGCACCAGCGTGATTAGCGGCCAAGAGACCCAGTACTTC. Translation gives CASTSVISGQETQYF.

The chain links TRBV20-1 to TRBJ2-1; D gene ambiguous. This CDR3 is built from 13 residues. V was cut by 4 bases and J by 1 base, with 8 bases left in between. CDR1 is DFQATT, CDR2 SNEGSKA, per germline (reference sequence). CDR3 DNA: TGCAGTGCTATATTACAGTCCTACAATGAGCAGTTCTTC. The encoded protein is CSAILQSYNEQFF.

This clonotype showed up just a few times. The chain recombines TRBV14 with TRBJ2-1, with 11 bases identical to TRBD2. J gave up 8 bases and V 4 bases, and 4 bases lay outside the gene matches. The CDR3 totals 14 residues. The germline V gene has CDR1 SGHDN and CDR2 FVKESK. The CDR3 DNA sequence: TGTGCCAGCAGCCCACTAGCGGGAGTCGATGAGCAGTTCTTC. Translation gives CASSPLAGVDEQFF.

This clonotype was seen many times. The CDR3 sequence is CSARIAGGGADTQYF. The CDR3 nucleotides read TGCAGTGCTAGGATAGCGGGAGGTGGGGCAGATACGCAGTATTTT. This chain uses TRBV20-1 with TRBJ2-3; 10 bases align to TRBD2. The CDR3 covers 15 residues. Germline lookup yields CDR1 DFQATT and CDR2 SNEGSKA (reference sequence). The junction had 7 bases not matched to a gene; V was cut back by 3 bases and J by 4 bases.

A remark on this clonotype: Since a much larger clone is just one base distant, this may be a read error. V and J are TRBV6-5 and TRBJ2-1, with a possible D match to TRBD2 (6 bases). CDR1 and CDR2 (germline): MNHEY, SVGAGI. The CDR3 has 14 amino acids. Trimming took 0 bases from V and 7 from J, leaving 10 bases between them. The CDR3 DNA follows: TGTGCCAGCAGTTACTCCGGGGGATTGAATGAGCAGTTCTTC. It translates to CASSYSGGLNEQFF.

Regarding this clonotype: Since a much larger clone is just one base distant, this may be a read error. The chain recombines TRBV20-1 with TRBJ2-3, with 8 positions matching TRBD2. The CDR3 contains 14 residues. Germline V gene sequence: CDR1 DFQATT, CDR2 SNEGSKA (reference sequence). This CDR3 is CTTLGSGRGDTQYF. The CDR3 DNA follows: TGCACTACCCTGGGGAGCGGGAGAGGAGATACGCAGTATTTT.